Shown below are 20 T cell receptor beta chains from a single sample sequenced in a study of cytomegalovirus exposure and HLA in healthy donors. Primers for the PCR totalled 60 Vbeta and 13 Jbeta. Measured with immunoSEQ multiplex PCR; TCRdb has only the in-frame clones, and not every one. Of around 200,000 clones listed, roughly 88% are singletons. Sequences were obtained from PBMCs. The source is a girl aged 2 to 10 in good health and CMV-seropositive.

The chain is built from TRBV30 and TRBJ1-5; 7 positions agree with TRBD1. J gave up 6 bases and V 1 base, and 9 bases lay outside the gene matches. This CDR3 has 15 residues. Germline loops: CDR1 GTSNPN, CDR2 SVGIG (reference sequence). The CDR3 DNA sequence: TGTGCCTGGAGTGGGAAGGGGGCATTCGGTCAGCCCCAGCATTTT. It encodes CAWSGKGAFGQPQHF. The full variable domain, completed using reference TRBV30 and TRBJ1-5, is SQTIHQWPATLVQPVGSPLSLECTVEGTSNPNLYWYRQAAGRGLQLLFYSVGIGQISSEVPQNLSASRPQDRQFILSSKKLLLSDSGFYLCAWSGKGAFGQPQHFGDGTRLSIL.

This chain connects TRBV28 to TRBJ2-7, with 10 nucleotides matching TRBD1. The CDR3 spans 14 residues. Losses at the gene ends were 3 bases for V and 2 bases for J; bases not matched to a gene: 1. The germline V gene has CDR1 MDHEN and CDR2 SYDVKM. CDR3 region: CASSFGTGAYEQYF. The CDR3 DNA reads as TGTGCCAGCAGTTTCGGGACAGGGGCCTACGAGCAGTACTTC.

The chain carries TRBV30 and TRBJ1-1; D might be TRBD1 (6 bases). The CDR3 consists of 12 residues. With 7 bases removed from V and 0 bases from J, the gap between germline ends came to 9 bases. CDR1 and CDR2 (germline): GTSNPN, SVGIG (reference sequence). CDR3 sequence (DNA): TGTGCCTACGACAGGTTGAACACTGAAGCTTTCTTT. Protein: CAYDRLNTEAFF.

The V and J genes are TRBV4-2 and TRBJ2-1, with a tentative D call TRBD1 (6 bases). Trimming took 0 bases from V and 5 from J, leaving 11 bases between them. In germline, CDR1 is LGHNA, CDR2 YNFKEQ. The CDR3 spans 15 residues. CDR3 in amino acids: CASSQEASGDNEQFF. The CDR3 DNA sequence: TGTGCCAGCAGCCAAGAGGCTTCAGGGGACAATGAGCAGTTCTTC.

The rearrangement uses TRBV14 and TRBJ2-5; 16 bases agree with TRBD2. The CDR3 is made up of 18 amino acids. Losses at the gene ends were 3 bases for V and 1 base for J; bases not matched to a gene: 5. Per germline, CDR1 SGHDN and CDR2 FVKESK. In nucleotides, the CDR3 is TGTGCCAGCAGCCAGGGACTAGCGGGAGGGGAGCCCCAAGAGACCCAGTACTTC. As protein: CASSQGLAGGEPQETQYF. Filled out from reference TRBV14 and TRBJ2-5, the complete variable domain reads EAGVTQFPSHSVIEKGQTVTLRCDPISGHDNLYWYRRVMGKEIKFLLHFVKESKQDESGMPNNRFLAERTGGTYSTLKVQPAELEDSGVYFCASSQGLAGGEPQETQYFGPGTRLLVL.

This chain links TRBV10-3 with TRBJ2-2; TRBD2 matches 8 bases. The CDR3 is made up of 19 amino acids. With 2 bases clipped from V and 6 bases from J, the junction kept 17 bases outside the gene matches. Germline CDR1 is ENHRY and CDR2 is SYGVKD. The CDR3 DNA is TGTGCCATCAGTGAGCCCCCTACGGTGGCGGGAGGATCACCCGGGGAGCTGTTTTTT. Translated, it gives CAISEPPTVAGGSPGELFF.

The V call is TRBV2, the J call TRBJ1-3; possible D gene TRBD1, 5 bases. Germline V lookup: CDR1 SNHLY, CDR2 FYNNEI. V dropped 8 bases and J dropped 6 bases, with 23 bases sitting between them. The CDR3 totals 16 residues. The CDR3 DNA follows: TGTGCCAGCCGGCGAATAGCCGGGGGGGGGACAAACACCATATATTTT. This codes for CASRRIAGGGTNTIYF.

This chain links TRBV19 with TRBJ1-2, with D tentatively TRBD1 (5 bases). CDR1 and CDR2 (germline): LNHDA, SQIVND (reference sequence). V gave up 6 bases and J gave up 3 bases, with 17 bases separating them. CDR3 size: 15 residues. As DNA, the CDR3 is TGTGCCAGTAGCCCCAGGGACCGGGACTACTATGGCTACACCTTC. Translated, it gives CASSPRDRDYYGYTF. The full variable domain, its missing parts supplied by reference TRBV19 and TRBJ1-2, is DGGITQSPKYLFRKEGQNVTLSCEQNLNHDAMYWYRQDPGQGLRLIYYSQIVNDFQKGDIAEGYSVSREKKESFPLTVTSAQKNPTAFYLCASSPRDRDYYGYTFGSGTRLTVV.

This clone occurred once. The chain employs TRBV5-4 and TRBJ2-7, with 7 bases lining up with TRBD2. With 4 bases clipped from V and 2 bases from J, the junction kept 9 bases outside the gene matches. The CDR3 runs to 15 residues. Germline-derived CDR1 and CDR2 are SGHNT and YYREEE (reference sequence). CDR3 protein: CASSPRLAATYEQYF. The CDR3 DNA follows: TGTGCCAGCAGCCCCAGACTAGCCGCGACCTACGAGCAGTACTTC.

The CDR3 protein is CASGLGGQNTEAFF. In DNA, the CDR3 is TGTGCTAGTGGTTTGGGGGGGCAGAACACTGAAGCTTTCTTT. The genes are TRBV12-5 and TRBJ1-1, with D tentatively TRBD1 (6 bases). Trimming removed 1 base from V and 1 base from J, with 7 bases in between. The CDR3 is 14 residues long. From germline, CDR1 is LGHNT and CDR2 FRNRAP.

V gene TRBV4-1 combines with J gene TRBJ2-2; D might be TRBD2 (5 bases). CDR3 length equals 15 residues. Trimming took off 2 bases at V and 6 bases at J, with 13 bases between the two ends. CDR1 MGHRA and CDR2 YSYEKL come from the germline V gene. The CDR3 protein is CASSQKLAFSGELFF. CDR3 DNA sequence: TGCGCCAGCAGCCAAAAGCTAGCTTTTTCCGGGGAGCTGTTTTTT.

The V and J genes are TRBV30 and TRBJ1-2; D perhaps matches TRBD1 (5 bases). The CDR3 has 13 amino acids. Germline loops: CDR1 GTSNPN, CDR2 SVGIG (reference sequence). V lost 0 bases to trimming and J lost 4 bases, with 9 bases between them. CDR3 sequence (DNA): TGTGCCTGGAGTGTACCGCAGGGCTATGGCTACACCTTC. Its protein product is CAWSVPQGYGYTF.

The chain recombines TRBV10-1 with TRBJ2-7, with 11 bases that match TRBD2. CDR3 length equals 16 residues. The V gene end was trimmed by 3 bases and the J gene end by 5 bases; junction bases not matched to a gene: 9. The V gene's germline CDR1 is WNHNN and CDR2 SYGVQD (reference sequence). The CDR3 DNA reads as TGCGCCAGCAGTGAACTAGCGGGAGAGAGGAGGGACGAGCAGTACTTC. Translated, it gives CASSELAGERRDEQYF.

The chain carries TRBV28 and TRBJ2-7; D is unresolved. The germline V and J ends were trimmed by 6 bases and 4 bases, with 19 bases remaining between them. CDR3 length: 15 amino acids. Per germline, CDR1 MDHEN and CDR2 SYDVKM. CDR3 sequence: CASSPDGQVGYEQYF. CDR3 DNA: TGTGCCAGCAGCCCCGATGGGCAGGTTGGTTACGAGCAGTACTTC.

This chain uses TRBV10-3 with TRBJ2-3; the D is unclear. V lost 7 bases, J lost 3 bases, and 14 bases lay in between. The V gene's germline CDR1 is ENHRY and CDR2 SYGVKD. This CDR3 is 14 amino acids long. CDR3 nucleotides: TGTGCCATCATGGCATCAACCGGGACAGATACGCAGTATTTT. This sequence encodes CAIMASTGTDTQYF.

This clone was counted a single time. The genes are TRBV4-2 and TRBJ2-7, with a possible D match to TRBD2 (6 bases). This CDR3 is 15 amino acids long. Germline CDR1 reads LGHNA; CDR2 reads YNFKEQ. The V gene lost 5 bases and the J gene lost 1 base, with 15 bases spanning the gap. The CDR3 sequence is CASSTTGSGSYEQYF. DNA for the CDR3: TGTGCCAGCAGCACGACCGGTAGCGGTTCCTACGAGCAGTACTTC.

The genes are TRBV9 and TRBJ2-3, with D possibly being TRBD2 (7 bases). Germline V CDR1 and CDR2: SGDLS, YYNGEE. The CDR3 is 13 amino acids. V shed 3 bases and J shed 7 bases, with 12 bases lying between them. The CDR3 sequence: CASSEGGGYTQYF. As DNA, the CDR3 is TGTGCCAGCAGCGAGGGAGGGGGATATACGCAGTATTTT.

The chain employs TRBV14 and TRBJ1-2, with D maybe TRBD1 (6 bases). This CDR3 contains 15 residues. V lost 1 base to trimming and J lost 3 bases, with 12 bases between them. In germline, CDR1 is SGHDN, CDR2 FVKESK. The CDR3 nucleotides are TGTGCCAGCAGCCAAGCTAACAGGGACGACTATGGCTACACCTTC. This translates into CASSQANRDDYGYTF.

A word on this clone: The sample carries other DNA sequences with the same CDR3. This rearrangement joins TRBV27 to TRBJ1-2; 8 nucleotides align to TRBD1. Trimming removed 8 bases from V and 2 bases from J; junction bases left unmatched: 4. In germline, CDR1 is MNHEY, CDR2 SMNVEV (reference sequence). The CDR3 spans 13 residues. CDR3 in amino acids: CASRRTGNYGYTF. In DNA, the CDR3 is TGTGCCAGCCGAAGGACAGGGAACTATGGCTACACCTTC.

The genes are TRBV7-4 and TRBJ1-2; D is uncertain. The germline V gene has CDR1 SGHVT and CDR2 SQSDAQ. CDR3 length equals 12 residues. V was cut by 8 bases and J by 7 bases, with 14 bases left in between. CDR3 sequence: CASHAARRGYTF. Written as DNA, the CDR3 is TGTGCCAGCCACGCGGCAAGGCGTGGCTACACCTTC.